This is a list of T cell receptor beta chains from one sample in a study of Tregs in tolerant kidney transplant recipients. The assay was immunoSEQ multiplex PCR, and TCRdb's table has in-frame clones only and misses some. Here the sample spans around 16,000 clones, approximately 94% being singletons. Sequenced material: CD8+ T cells from blood. The receptors derive from a human donor in good health. Each CDR3 is given with its conserved first and last residue. D genes are given only for firm matches. The size field is filled for only some rows; it gives once, few, many or a size class.

TRBD1 | TRBJ2-3 | TRBV18 | NA | CASSPRDREVGDTQYF | TGTGCCAGCTCACCACGGGACAGGGAGGTCGGAGATACGCAGTATTTT
TRBD2 | TRBJ2-1 | TRBV9 | NA | CASSVGSSGMLDEQFF | TGTGCCAGCAGCGTAGGGTCTAGCGGGATGTTGGATGAGCAGTTCTTC
NA | TRBJ2-1 | TRBV2 | NA | CASNRQGSPYYNEQFF | TGTGCCAGCAACAGGCAGGGGTCACCGTATTACAATGAGCAGTTCTTC
NA | TRBJ2-1 | TRBV7-8 | NA | CASSLARDWRYNEQFF | TGTGCCAGCAGCTTAGCCCGGGACTGGAGGTACAATGAGCAGTTCTTC
NA | TRBJ2-5 | TRBV19 | NA | CASSIEGSYGTRETQYF | TGTGCCAGTAGTATAGAAGGGAGTTACGGTACGAGGGAGACCCAGTACTTC
NA | TRBJ1-5 | TRBV15 | NA | CATSTTNNQPQHF | TGTGCCACCAGCACCACTAACAATCAGCCCCAGCATTTT
TRBD1 | TRBJ2-7 | TRBV5-6 | NA | CASSLGVQGAVGEQYF | TGTGCCAGCAGCTTGGGGGTACAGGGGGCGGTTGGCGAGCAGTACTTC
NA | TRBJ1-2 | TRBV30 | NA | CAWSVGIGVGYTF | TGTGCCTGGAGTGTAGGGATTGGGGTCGGCTACACCTTC
NA | TRBJ2-1 | TRBV5-6 | NA | CASRQYYNEQFF | TGTGCCAGCAGACAGTACTACAATGAGCAGTTCTTC
NA | TRBJ2-3 | TRBV7-9 | NA | CASSYVTGLTDTQYF | TGTGCCAGCAGCTACGTGACGGGGCTAACAGATACGCAGTATTTT
TRBD1 | TRBJ2-6 | TRBV27 | NA | CASSSPLTGQKVGSSGANVLTF | TGTGCCAGCAGTTCACCCCTCACGGGACAGAAAGTGGGGAGCTCTGGGGCCAACGTCCTGACTTTC
TRBD1 | TRBJ1-2 | TRBV29-1 | NA | CSVVDRGANYGYTF | TGCAGCGTTGTCGACAGGGGAGCTAACTATGGCTACACCTTC
TRBD1 | TRBJ1-1 | TRBV5-1 | NA | CASSYLDRGAEAFF | TGCGCCAGCAGCTATCTAGACAGGGGCGCTGAAGCTTTCTTT
TRBD2 | TRBJ2-1 | TRBV5-1 | NA | CASSSSGSYNEQFF | TGCGCCAGCAGCTCGAGCGGGAGTTACAATGAGCAGTTCTTC
NA | TRBJ2-6 | TRBV9 | NA | CASSTSGANVLTF | TGTGCCAGCAGCACCTCTGGGGCCAACGTCCTGACTTTC
NA | TRBJ2-1 | TRBV4-3 | once | CASSYGTGDNNEQFF | TGCGCCAGCAGCTACGGTACGGGAGACAACAATGAGCAGTTCTTC
NA | TRBJ2-1 | TRBV9 | NA | CASSVVPASGSSYNEQFF | TGTGCCAGCAGCGTAGTACCCGCCTCGGGGAGCTCCTACAATGAGCAGTTCTTC
NA | TRBJ2-5 | TRBV5-1 | NA | CASSLIGGELRETQYF | TGCGCCAGCAGCTTGATCGGCGGGGAGCTTAGGGAGACCCAGTACTTC
NA | TRBJ1-1 | TRBV5-6 | once | CASSLSRGDTEAFF | TGTGCCAGCAGCTTGTCCAGGGGCGACACTGAAGCTTTCTTT
TRBD1 | TRBJ1-4 | TRBV2 | NA | CASRRTGGFEKLFF | TGTGCCAGCAGGCGAACAGGGGGTTTTGAAAAACTGTTTTTT
TRBD1 | TRBJ2-1 | TRBV6-5 | NA | CASSFTGDNEQFF | TGTGCCAGCAGTTTCACAGGGGACAATGAGCAGTTCTTC
NA | TRBJ2-3 | TRBV13 | NA | CASSQRLSPLTDTQYF | TGTGCCAGCAGCCAAAGGCTCTCCCCCCTCACAGATACGCAGTATTTT
NA | TRBJ1-1 | TRBV19 | few | CASRGGNTEAFF | TGTGCCAGTAGAGGTGGTAACACTGAAGCTTTCTTT
NA | TRBJ2-6 | TRBV5-6 | NA | CASSPPGRVVGGANVLTF | TGTGCCAGCAGCCCCCCAGGCAGGGTAGTGGGAGGGGCCAACGTCCTGACTTTC
NA | TRBJ2-3 | TRBV5-1 | NA | CASFTGTGYTDTQYF | TGCGCCAGTTTTACCGGGACTGGATACACAGATACGCAGTATTTT